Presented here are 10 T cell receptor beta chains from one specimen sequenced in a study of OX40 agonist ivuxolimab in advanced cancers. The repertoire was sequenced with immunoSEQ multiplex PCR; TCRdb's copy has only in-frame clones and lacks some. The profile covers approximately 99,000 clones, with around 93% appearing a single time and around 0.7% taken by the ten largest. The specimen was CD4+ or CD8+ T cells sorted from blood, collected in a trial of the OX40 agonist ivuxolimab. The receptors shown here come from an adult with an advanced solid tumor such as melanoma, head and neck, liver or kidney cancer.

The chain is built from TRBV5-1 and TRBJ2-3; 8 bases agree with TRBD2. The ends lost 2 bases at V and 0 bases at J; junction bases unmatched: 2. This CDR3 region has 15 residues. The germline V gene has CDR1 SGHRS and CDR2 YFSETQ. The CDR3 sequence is CASSLAGASTDTQYF. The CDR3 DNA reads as TGCGCCAGCAGCTTAGCGGGGGCTAGCACAGATACGCAGTATTTT.

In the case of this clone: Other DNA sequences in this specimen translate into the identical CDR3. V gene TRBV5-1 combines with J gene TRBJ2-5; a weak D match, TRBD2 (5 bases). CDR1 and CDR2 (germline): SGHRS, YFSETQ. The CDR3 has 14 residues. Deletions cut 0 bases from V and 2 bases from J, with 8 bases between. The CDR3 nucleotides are TGCGCCAGCAGCTTGGTGTCGGGGCAAGAGACCCAGTACTTC. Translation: CASSLVSGQETQYF.

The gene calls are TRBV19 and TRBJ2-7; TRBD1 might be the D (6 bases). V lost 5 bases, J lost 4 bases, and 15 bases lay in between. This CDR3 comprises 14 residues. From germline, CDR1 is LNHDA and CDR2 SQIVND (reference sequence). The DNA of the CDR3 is TGTGCCAGTAGTGGGGACATTAGGGGGTACGAGCAGTACTTC. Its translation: CASSGDIRGYEQYF.

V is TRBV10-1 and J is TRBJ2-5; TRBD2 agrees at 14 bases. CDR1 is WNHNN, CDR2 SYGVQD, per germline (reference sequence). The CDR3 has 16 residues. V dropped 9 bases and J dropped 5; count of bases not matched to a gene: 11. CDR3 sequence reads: CASSGTSGSVVETQYF. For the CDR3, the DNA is TGCGCCAGTTCCGGGACTAGCGGGAGCGTCGTTGAGACCCAGTACTTC.

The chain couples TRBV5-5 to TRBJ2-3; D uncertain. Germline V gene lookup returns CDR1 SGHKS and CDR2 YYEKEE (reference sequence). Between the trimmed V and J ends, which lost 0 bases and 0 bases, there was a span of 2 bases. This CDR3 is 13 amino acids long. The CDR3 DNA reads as TGTGCCAGCAGCTTGGCTAGCACAGATACGCAGTATTTT. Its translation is CASSLASTDTQYF.

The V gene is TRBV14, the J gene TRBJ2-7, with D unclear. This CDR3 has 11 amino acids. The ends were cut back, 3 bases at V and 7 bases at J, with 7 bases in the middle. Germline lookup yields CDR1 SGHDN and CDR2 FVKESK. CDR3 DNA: TGTGCCAGCAGCCACGCGAGAGAGCAGTACTTC. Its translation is CASSHAREQYF.

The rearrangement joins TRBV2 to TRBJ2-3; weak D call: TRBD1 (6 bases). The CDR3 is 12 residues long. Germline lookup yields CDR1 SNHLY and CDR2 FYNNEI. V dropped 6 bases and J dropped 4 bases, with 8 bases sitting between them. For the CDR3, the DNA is TGTGCCAGCAGACAGGGAGCAGATACGCAGTATTTT. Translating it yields CASRQGADTQYF.

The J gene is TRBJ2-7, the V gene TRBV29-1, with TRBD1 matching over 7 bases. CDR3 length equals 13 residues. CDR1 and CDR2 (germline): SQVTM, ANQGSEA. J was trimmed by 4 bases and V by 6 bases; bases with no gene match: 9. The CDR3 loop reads CSVDLGGGYEQYF. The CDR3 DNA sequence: TGCAGCGTAGATCTAGGGGGCGGGTACGAGCAGTACTTC.

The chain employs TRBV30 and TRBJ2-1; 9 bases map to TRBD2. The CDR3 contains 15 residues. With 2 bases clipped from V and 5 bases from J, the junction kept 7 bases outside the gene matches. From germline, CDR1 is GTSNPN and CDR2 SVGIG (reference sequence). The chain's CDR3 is CAWSPGTSSHNEQFF. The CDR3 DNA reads TGTGCCTGGAGTCCCGGGACTAGCAGCCACAATGAGCAGTTCTTC.

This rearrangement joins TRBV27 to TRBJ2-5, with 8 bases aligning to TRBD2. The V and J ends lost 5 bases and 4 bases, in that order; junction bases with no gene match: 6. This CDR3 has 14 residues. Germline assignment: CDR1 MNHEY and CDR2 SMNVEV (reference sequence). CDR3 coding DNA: TGTGCCAGCAGTGACCCGGGACTAGGAGAGACCCAGTACTTC. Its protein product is CASSDPGLGETQYF.